This TCR beta chain was sequenced during a study of PD-1 blockade in classical Hodgkin lymphoma. The time point here: cycle 4 day 1 (C4D1), after less than 7 weeks of nivolumab. Every patient had relapsed following autologous stem cell transplantation, and cohorts differed in brentuximab vedotin exposure. Complete response, partial response or progressive disease was recorded as best response. The method was immunoSEQ multiplex PCR; TCRdb's version includes in-frame clones alone and lacks a portion of them. The sample lists tens of thousands of clones; 60% to 80% were seen once. A remark on this clone: Its target is unknown.

Points from the study as a whole: Relative to healthy donors, newly diagnosed patients reportedly had lower baseline TCR diversity, which was reported as lower still in relapsed/refractory patients.

Between the trimmed V and J ends, which lost 6 bases and 7 bases, there was a span of 18 bases. This CDR3 has 14 amino acids. CDR1 LNHDA and CDR2 SQIVND come from the germline V gene (reference sequence). The sample was peripheral blood mononuclear cells (PBMCs), taken before the fourth cycle of nivolumab. The chain couples TRBV19 to TRBJ1-2; D is unclear. The clonotype was recovered from a human donor with classical Hodgkin lymphoma. The DNA for the CDR3 is TGTGCCAGTAGGGATGGAGGGCTGGAAGTTGGCTACACCTTC. Translated: CASRDGGLEVGYTF.